The 27 T cell receptor beta chains in this list originate from one sample, sequenced in a study of T cells in localized non-small cell lung cancer. TCRdb keeps only in-frame clones here, not all; method: immunoSEQ multiplex PCR. The table has over 20,000 clones, 70% to 90% seen once. The starting material was peripheral blood, obtained before any cancer treatment. These receptors all come from a male donor older than 55 with stage II squamous cell lung carcinoma.

The chain uses TRBV11-3 and TRBJ2-5, with 11 bases aligning to TRBD2. CDR3 size: 16 residues. CDR1 SGHNT and CDR2 YENEEA come from the germline V gene. With 4 bases clipped from V and 7 bases from J, the junction kept 11 bases outside the gene matches. CDR3 loop: CASSSPSGGIPGTQYF. CDR3 nucleotides: TGTGCCAGCAGCTCCCCTAGCGGGGGGATCCCTGGGACCCAGTACTTC.

The chain uses TRBV7-2 and TRBJ2-2; TRBD2 matches 7 bases. Losses at the gene ends were 2 bases for V and 7 bases for J; bases not matched to a gene: 10. Germline V gene lookup returns CDR1 SGHTA and CDR2 FQGNSA. The CDR3 runs 16 residues. The CDR3 DNA reads TGTGCCAGCAGCTTAAGCGGGGTGGGGAATGTCGGGGAGCTGTTTTTT. Amino acids: CASSLSGVGNVGELFF.

The chain links TRBV4-3 to TRBJ1-2; D may be TRBD1 (5 bases). The germline V and J ends were trimmed by 1 base and 7 bases, with 13 bases remaining between them. Germline values: CDR1 LGHNA, CDR2 YSLEER. This CDR3 has 14 amino acids. Here the CDR3 reads CASSQGRGPFGYTF. DNA for the CDR3: TGCGCCAGCAGCCAAGGAAGGGGACCCTTTGGCTACACCTTC.

This clone appeared once. The V and J genes are TRBV18 and TRBJ1-1, with D tentatively TRBD1 (5 bases). With 5 bases removed from V and 2 bases from J, the gap between germline ends came to 15 bases. Germline-derived CDR1 and CDR2 are KGHSH and LQKENI. This CDR3 spans 15 amino acids. CDR3 sequence: CASSSAGTGNTEAFF. CDR3 nucleotides: TGTGCCAGCTCATCGGCGGGGACGGGAAACACTGAAGCTTTCTTT.

The chain couples TRBV19 to TRBJ1-2, with D perhaps matching TRBD1 (5 bases). Germline values: CDR1 LNHDA, CDR2 SQIVND (reference sequence). CDR3 size: 16 residues. Trimming cost V 1 base and J 3 bases, with 15 bases left between them. The CDR3 reads CASSIVLAGNDYGYTF. In DNA form, the CDR3 reads TGTGCCAGTAGTATAGTGCTCGCAGGGAACGACTATGGCTACACCTTC.

This chain links TRBV6-5 with TRBJ1-2; possibly TRBD1 for D (5 bases). Deletions cut 9 bases from V and 2 bases from J, with 13 bases between. Germline CDR1 and CDR2: MNHEY and SVGAGI. This CDR3 spans 13 amino acids. CDR3 DNA: TGTGCCAGTACGGGGGTCGGGAACTATGGCTACACCTTC. Encoded protein: CASTGVGNYGYTF.

This chain uses TRBV6-5 with TRBJ1-5; D may be TRBD1 (5 bases). Germline V gene lookup returns CDR1 MNHEY and CDR2 SVGAGI. This CDR3 is built from 14 residues. Trimming removed 4 bases at V and 0 bases at J, with 7 bases between. The CDR3 coding sequence is TGTGCCAGCAGTTCGGGACTTAGCAATCAGCCCCAGCATTTT. Its protein product is CASSSGLSNQPQHF.

This chain connects TRBV7-2 to TRBJ1-2; D not resolved. The CDR3 covers 14 residues. Germline V CDR1 and CDR2: SGHTA, FQGNSA. Trimming took off 1 base at V and 4 bases at J, with 10 bases between the two ends. CDR3 sequence reads: CASSLGQQTYGYTF. The DNA for the CDR3 is TGTGCCAGCAGCTTAGGGCAACAGACCTATGGCTACACCTTC. Using reference TRBV7-2 and TRBJ1-2 for the parts outside the CDR3, the full variable domain is GAGVSQSPSNKVTEKGKDVELRCDPISGHTALYWYRQSLGQGLEFLIYFQGNSAPDKSGLPSDRFSAERTGGSVSTLTIQRTQQEDSAVYLCASSLGQQTYGYTFGSGTRLTVV.

The J gene is TRBJ1-2, the V gene TRBV10-3, with 8 bases aligning to TRBD1. The CDR3 loop spans 14 amino acids. The germline CDR1 and CDR2 sequences are ENHRY and SYGVKD. V gave up 9 bases and J gave up 2 bases; unmatched junction bases: 8. In DNA form, the CDR3 reads TGTGCCATAACGGCCGACAGGGGAAACTATGGCTACACCTTC. Its protein product is CAITADRGNYGYTF.

This clone was counted between two and nine times. The rearrangement uses TRBV25-1 and TRBJ1-1; a possible D gene is TRBD1 (5 bases). The length of the CDR3 is 14 residues. Germline V lookup: CDR1 MGHDK, CDR2 SYGVNS. Deletions cut 4 bases from V and 2 bases from J, with 11 bases between. DNA of the CDR3: TGTGCCAGCAGTGGAGGCAGGGTTAACACTGAAGCTTTCTTT. Translated, it gives CASSGGRVNTEAFF.

The sample holds one count of this clone. This sequence joins TRBV10-2 and TRBJ1-3, with D maybe TRBD1 (5 bases). Germline-derived CDR1 and CDR2 are WSHSY and SAAADI. Trimming left V 4 bases short and J 3 bases short, with 10 bases between. The CDR3 spans 14 residues. The CDR3 region has the DNA TGCGCCAGCAGTGGTGGGGGAGGTGGAAACACCATATATTTT. Encoded protein: CASSGGGGGNTIYF.

Remarks on this clone: An end of the junction differs from the germline gene, which may be a read error. The chain joins TRBV7-9 to TRBJ2-5, with 8 bases aligning to TRBD1. The germline CDR1 and CDR2 sequences are SEHNR and FQNEAQ (reference sequence). The CDR3 loop spans 14 amino acids. Here the CDR3 reads CASSLAGGGQGRNF. CDR3 sequence (DNA): TGTGCCAGCAGCTTAGCGGGTGGAGGACAGGGTAGAAACTTC. The complete variable domain, with remaining parts taken from reference TRBV7-9 and TRBJ2-5, reads DTGVSQNPRHKITKRGQNVTFRCDPISEHNRLYWYRQTLGQGPEFLTYFQNEAQLEKSRLLSDRFSAERPKGSFSTLEIQRTEQGDSAMYLCASSLAGGGQGRNFGPGTRLLVL.

This clone occurred once. This chain links TRBV5-6 with TRBJ1-5; TRBD1 might be the D (5 bases). The CDR3 extends over 14 amino acids. V was clipped by 0 bases and J by 2 bases, with 6 bases between them. Germline V gene data show CDR1 as SGHDT and CDR2 as YYEEEE. The CDR3 nucleotides read TGTGCCAGCAGCTTGGGGGGCCGCAATCAGCCCCAGCATTTT. This encodes CASSLGGRNQPQHF.

The chain employs TRBV11-3 and TRBJ2-5; no definite D call. Germline-derived CDR1 and CDR2 are SGHNT and YENEEA. This CDR3 region has 16 residues. Trimming removed 7 bases from V and 5 bases from J, with 23 bases in between. CDR3 in amino acids: CASTPNAPTLGETQYF. The CDR3 nucleotides are TGTGCCAGCACCCCCAACGCCCCAACCCTCGGGGAGACCCAGTACTTC.

The chain links TRBV7-2 to TRBJ2-7; 16 bases fit TRBD2. V was clipped by 5 bases and J by 6 bases; unmatched bases: 10. The CDR3 spans 17 residues. CDR1 is SGHTA and CDR2 is FQGNSA in the germline V gene. CDR3 sequence (DNA): TGTGCCAGCAGCGGTGGGACTAGCGGGAGGGCCCTCGGCGAGCAGTACTTC. Its protein is CASSGGTSGRALGEQYF.

The chain has TRBV2 and TRBJ1-5, with 7 positions matching TRBD1. Germline V gene lookup returns CDR1 SNHLY and CDR2 FYNNEI. The J segment lost 4 bases and the V segment lost 7 bases, leaving 7 bases of the junction unmatched. The CDR3 is 14 amino acids. The CDR3 nucleotides are TGTGCCAGCAACACACAGGGACAGAATCAGCCCCAGCATTTT. Residues: CASNTQGQNQPQHF. The full variable domain, in which reference TRBV2 and TRBJ1-5 provide the parts outside the CDR3, is EPEVTQTPSHQVTQMGQEVILRCVPISNHLYFYWYRQILGQKVEFLVSFYNNEISEKSEIFDDQFSVERPDGSNFTLKIRSTKLEDSAMYFCASNTQGQNQPQHFGDGTRLSIL.

The chain joins TRBV7-9 to TRBJ1-2, with no clear D. The germline gives CDR1 SEHNR, CDR2 FQNEAQ (reference sequence). Between the trimmed V and J ends, which lost 5 bases and 6 bases, there was a span of 10 bases. The CDR3 contains 12 residues. The CDR3 spells CASSTSGHGYTF. CDR3 in DNA: TGTGCCAGCAGCACCTCGGGCCATGGCTACACCTTC.

The chain couples TRBV7-3 to TRBJ2-5; 11 bases line up with TRBD1. CDR1 is SGHTA and CDR2 is FQGTGA in the germline V gene. V gave up 3 bases and J gave up 5 bases; unmatched junction bases: 5. The length of the CDR3 is 15 residues. CDR3 DNA sequence: TGTGCCAGCAGCTTGTCGGGACAGGGGGTGGAGACCCAGTACTTC. This gives the protein CASSLSGQGVETQYF.

The gene calls are TRBV7-9 and TRBJ2-1; 8 nucleotides match TRBD1. This CDR3 spans 14 amino acids. The J segment lost 7 bases and the V segment lost 3 bases, leaving 5 bases of the junction unmatched. Germline V CDR1 and CDR2: SEHNR, FQNEAQ (reference sequence). CDR3 in DNA: TGTGCCAGCAGCTTTAGGACAGGGTCGAATGAGCAGTTCTTC. Translation: CASSFRTGSNEQFF.

The V gene is TRBV27, the J gene TRBJ1-2; 8 positions agree with TRBD1. The CDR3 is 15 amino acids. V lost 5 bases and J lost 7; bases outside the gene matches: 12. CDR1 and CDR2 from the germline V gene are MNHEY and SMNVEV (reference sequence). CDR3 DNA sequence: TGTGCCAGCAGTCCCCAGGGGGCGTTATCTCGTGGCTACACCTTC. It translates to CASSPQGALSRGYTF.

The table lists this clone with a count of one. The chain links TRBV28 to TRBJ2-7, with 7 nucleotides matching TRBD1. With 5 bases clipped from V and 4 bases from J, the junction kept 11 bases outside the gene matches. Germline CDR1 is MDHEN and CDR2 is SYDVKM. This CDR3 contains 15 residues. CDR3 residues: CASSASYRGSYEQYF. CDR3 bases: TGTGCCAGCAGTGCCAGTTACAGGGGCTCGTACGAGCAGTACTTC.

This sequence joins TRBV15 and TRBJ2-7; 10 positions agree with TRBD1. Trimming cost V 5 bases and J 1 base; bases outside gene matches: 11. Germline V gene sequence: CDR1 LNHNV, CDR2 YYDKDF (reference sequence). The CDR3 extends over 17 amino acids. The CDR3, as DNA: TGTGCCACCAGCGGAGGACCGGGACAGGGGCAGTCCTACGAGCAGTACTTC. Its protein product is CATSGGPGQGQSYEQYF.

This chain connects TRBV5-1 to TRBJ2-7, with 10 bases fitting TRBD1. Germline V CDR1 and CDR2: SGHRS, YFSETQ. This CDR3 spans 14 amino acids. V lost 3 bases and J lost 3; bases outside the gene matches: 3. CDR3: CASSSGTGDYEQYF. The CDR3 DNA follows: TGCGCCAGCAGCTCCGGGACAGGGGACTACGAGCAGTACTTC.

CDR3 residues: CASSLASASRNTEAFF. In DNA form, the CDR3 reads TGTGCCAGCAGCTTAGCGTCGGCCTCTAGGAACACTGAAGCTTTCTTT. The chain couples TRBV7-8 to TRBJ1-1; D call uncertain. Germline V lookup: CDR1 SGHVS, CDR2 FQNEAQ. The germline V and J ends were trimmed by 0 bases and 1 base, with 12 bases remaining between them. CDR3 length: 16 residues. Variable domain in full (rest from reference TRBV7-8 and TRBJ1-1): GAGVSQSPRYKVAKRGQDVALRCDPISGHVSLFWYQQALGQGPEFLTYFQNEAQLDKSGLPSDRFFAERPEGSVSTLKIQRTQQEDSAVYLCASSLASASRNTEAFFGQGTRLTVV.

The chain joins TRBV7-9 to TRBJ1-1; D gene ambiguous. The CDR3 spans 14 residues. Germline values: CDR1 SEHNR, CDR2 FQNEAQ (reference sequence). V was cut by 3 bases and J by 4 bases, with 12 bases left in between. This CDR3 is CASSFQAGVTEAFF. The CDR3 coding sequence is TGTGCCAGCAGCTTCCAAGCTGGAGTCACTGAAGCTTTCTTT.

This chain links TRBV6-6 with TRBJ2-1; D possibly corresponds to TRBD2 (5 bases). The CDR3 has 14 residues. Trimming pared 7 bases from V and 1 base from J, leaving 11 bases between. The V gene's germline CDR1 is MNHNY and CDR2 SVGAGI (reference sequence). This CDR3 is CASKAGESYNEQFF. Here the CDR3 DNA reads TGTGCCAGCAAGGCGGGTGAATCCTACAATGAGCAGTTCTTC.

This clone was observed once. The V call is TRBV18, the J call TRBJ1-1; no firm D call. The CDR3 is 14 amino acids. V was trimmed by 1 base and J by 1 base, leaving 7 bases between them. In germline, CDR1 is KGHSH, CDR2 LQKENI. In DNA, the CDR3 is TGTGCCAGCTCACCACTCACGGGGAACACTGAAGCTTTCTTT. It specifies CASSPLTGNTEAFF.